The clone carrying this T cell receptor (beta chain) was seen more than once but under ten times. Antigen: not known. A template switching step contributed a universal primer site, while unique molecular identifiers were present in the cDNA. TCRdb re-derived calls from the 5' RACE reads in MiXCR, one entry per CDR3 protein. There are roughly 1.6 million distinct CDR3 sequences in the sample; less than 40% occur only once, and about 0.27% lies in the top ten. The data belong to a study of identical twins. Findings and caveats of the study: Reduced insertions were recorded for abundant cord blood beta clonotypes, with no such pattern in memory repertoires.

V dropped 0 bases and J dropped 8; count of bases not matched to a gene: 7. The CDR3 runs to 14 residues. The germline CDR1 and CDR2 sequences are SGHRS and YFSETQ. The source is a newborn girl in good health. The chain couples TRBV5-1 to TRBJ1-2; 7 positions match TRBD1. The sequencing sample was made of cord blood. The CDR3 loop reads CASSLEANRGGYTF. The DNA for the CDR3 is TGCGCCAGCAGCTTGGAGGCCAACAGGGGCGGCTACACCTTC.